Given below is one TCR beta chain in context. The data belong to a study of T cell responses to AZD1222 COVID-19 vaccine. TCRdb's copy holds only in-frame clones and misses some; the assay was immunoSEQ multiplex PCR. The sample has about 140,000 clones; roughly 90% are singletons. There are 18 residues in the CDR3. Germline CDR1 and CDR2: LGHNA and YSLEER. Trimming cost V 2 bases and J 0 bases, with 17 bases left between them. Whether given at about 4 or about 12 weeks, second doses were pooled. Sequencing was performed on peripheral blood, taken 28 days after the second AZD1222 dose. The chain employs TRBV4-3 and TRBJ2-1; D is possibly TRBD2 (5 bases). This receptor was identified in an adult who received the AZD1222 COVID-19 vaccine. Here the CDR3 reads CASSQHPAATDSYNEQFF. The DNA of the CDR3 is TGCGCCAGCAGCCAACACCCAGCGGCTACCGACTCCTACAATGAGCAGTTCTTC.